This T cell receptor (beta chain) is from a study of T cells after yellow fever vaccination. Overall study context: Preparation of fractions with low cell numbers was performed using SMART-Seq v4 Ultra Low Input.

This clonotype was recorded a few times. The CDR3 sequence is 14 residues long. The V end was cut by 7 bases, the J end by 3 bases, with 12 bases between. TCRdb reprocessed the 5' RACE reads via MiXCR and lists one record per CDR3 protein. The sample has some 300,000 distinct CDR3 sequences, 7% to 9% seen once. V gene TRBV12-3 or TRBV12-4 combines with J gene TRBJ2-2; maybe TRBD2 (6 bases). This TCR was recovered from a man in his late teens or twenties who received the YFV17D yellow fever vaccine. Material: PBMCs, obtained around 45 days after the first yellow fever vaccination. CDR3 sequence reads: CASIVGGDTGELFF. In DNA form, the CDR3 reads TGTGCCAGCATTGTCGGGGGAGACACCGGGGAGCTGTTTTTT.